This TCR delta chain was captured by sequencing in a study of gamma-delta chains in newborns, infants, children. Study summary: Microbial exposure reportedly drives polyclonal innate γδ T cell expansion after birth.

TCRdb re-analyzed the reads via CATT. The sample has approximately 4,900 delta-chain clones; nearly 4% are singletons. Germline V gives CDR1 GEAIGNYY, CDR2 EKD. This CDR3 is 15 amino acids long. Concerning this clone itself: Compared with germline, one end of the junction differs, possibly owing to a read error.

The clonotype originates from a child who was a newborn, infant or young child, either healthy, febrile or measles-vaccinated (not recorded which). The specimen sequenced was blood. V usage is TRDV2 and J usage is TRDJ1; 13 positions match TRDD3. CDR3 in DNA: TGTGCCTGTGACTACTGGGGGATACGCACCGATAACCTCATCTTT. Amino acids: CACDYWGIRTDNLIF.